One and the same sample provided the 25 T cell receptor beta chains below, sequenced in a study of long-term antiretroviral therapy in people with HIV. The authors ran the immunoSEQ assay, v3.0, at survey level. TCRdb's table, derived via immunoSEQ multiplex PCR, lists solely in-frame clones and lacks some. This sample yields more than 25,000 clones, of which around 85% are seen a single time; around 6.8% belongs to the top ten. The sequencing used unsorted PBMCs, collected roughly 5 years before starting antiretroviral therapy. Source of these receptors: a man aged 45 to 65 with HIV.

CDR3 in amino acids: CASAGLTYNEQFF. The CDR3 nucleotides read TGTGCCAGCGCCGGACTTACCTACAATGAGCAGTTCTTC. J is TRBJ2-1 and V is TRBV7-3; perhaps TRBD2 as D (5 bases). Trimming took 8 bases from V and 2 from J, leaving 10 bases between them. Looked up from germline, CDR1 is SGHTA and CDR2 is FQGTGA. This CDR3 is 13 amino acids long.

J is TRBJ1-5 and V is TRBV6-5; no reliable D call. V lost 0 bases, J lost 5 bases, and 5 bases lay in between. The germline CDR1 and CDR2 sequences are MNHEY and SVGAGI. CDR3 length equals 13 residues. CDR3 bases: TGTGCCAGCAGTTACTCTTTGGATCAGCCCCAGCATTTT. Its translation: CASSYSLDQPQHF.

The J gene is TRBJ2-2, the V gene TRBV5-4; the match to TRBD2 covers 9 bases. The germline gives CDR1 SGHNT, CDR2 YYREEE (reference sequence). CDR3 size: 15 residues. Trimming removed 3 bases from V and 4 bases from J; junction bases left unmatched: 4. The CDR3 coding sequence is TGTGCCAGCAGCTCAAAGCGGGAGGTCACCGGGGAGCTGTTTTTT. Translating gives CASSSKREVTGELFF.

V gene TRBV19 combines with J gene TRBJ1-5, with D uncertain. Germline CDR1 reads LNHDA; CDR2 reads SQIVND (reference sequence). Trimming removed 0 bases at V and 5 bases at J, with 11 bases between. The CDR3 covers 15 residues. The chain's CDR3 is CASSIDRGSDQPQHF. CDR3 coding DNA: TGTGCCAGTAGTATAGATCGTGGGTCTGATCAGCCCCAGCATTTT.

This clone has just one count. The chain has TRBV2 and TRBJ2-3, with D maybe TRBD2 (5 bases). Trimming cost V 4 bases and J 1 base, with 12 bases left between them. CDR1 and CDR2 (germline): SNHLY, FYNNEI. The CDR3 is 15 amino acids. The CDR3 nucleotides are TGTGCCAGCAGTGTCCCGATGGGAGGCACAGATACGCAGTATTTT. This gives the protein CASSVPMGGTDTQYF.

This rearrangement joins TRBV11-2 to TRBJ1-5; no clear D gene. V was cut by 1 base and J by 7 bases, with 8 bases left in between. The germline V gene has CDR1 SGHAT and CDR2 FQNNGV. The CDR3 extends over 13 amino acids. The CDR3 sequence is CASSLGGAQPQHF. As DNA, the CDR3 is TGTGCCAGCAGCTTAGGTGGAGCCCAGCCCCAGCATTTT.

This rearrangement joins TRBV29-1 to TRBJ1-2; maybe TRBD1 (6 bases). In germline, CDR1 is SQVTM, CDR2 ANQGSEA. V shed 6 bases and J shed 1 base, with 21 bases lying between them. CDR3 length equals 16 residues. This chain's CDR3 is CSVPIRIGGLNYGYTF. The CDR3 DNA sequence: TGCAGCGTGCCAATTCGGATCGGGGGGCTTAACTATGGCTACACCTTC.

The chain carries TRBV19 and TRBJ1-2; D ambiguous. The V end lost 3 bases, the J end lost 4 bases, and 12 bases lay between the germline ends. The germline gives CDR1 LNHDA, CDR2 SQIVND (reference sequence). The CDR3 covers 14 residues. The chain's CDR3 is CASSILTMGYGYTF. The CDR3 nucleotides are TGTGCCAGTAGTATTTTGACAATGGGCTATGGCTACACCTTC.

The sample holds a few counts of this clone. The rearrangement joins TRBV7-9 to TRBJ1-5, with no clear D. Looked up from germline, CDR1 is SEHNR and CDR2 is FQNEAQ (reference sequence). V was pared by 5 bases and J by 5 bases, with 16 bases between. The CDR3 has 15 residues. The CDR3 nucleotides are TGTGCCAGCAGCCCTAACTCTGGGCATGATCAGCCCCAGCATTTT. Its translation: CASSPNSGHDQPQHF.

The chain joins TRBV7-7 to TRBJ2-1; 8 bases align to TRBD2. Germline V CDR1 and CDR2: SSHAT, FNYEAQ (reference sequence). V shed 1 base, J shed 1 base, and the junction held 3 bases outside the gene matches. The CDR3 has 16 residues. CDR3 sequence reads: CASSLGSGASYNEQFF. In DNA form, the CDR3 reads TGTGCCAGCAGCTTAGGTAGCGGGGCTTCCTACAATGAGCAGTTCTTC.

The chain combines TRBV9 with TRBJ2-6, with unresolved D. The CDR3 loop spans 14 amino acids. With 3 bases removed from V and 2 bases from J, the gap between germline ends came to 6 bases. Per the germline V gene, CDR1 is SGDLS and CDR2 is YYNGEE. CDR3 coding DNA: TGTGCCAGCAGCGAATGGGCTGGGGCCAACGTCCTGACTTTC. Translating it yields CASSEWAGANVLTF.

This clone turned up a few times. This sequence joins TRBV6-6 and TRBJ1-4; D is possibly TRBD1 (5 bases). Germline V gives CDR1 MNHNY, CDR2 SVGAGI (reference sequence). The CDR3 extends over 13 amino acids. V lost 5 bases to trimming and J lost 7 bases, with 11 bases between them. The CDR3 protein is CASSTGRGEKLFF. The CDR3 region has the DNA TGTGCCAGCAGTACGGGGCGGGGTGAAAAACTGTTTTTT.

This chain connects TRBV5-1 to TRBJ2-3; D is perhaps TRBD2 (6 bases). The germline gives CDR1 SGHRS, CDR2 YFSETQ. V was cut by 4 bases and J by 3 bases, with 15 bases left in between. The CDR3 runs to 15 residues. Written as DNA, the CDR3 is TGCGCCAGCAGCCCAAGACGGGGGTCGACAGATACGCAGTATTTT. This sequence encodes CASSPRRGSTDTQYF. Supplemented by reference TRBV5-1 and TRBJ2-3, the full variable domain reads KAGVTQTPRYLIKTRGQQVTLSCSPISGHRSVSWYQQTPGQGLQFLFEYFSETQRNKGNFPGRFSGRQFSNSRSEMNVSTLELGDSALYLCASSPRRGSTDTQYFGPGTRLTVL.

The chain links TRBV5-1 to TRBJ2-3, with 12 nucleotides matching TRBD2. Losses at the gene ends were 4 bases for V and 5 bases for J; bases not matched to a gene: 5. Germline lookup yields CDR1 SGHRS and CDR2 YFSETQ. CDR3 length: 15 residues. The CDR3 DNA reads TGCGCCAGCAGCCCAAAGGGACTAGCGGGAGATACGCAGTATTTT. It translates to CASSPKGLAGDTQYF.

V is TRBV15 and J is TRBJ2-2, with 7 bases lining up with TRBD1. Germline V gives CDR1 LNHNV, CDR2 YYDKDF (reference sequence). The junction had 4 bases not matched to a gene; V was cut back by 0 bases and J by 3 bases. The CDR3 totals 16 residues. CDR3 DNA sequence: TGTGCCACCAGCAGAGAACCGGGACAGTACACCGGGGAGCTGTTTTTT. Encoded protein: CATSREPGQYTGELFF.

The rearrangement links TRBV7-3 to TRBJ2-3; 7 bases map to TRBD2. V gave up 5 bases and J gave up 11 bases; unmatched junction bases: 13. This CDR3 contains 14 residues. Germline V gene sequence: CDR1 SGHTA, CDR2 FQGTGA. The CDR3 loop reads CASSPGGARSEQYF. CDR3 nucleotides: TGTGCCAGCAGCCCGGGGGGAGCCCGGAGTGAGCAGTATTTT.

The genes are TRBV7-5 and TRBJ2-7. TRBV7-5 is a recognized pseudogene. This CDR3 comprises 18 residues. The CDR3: CVRSLARAAPHPYYEQYF. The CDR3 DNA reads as TGTGTCAGAAGCTTAGCCCGGGCGGCTCCCCACCCATACTACGAGCAGTACTTC.

The DNA of the CDR3 is TGCGCCAGCAGCACAGGGGCCTTGAACACTGAAGCTTTCTTT. Translation: CASSTGALNTEAFF. The chain is built from TRBV5-1 and TRBJ1-1; 7 bases fit TRBD1. The CDR3 extends over 14 amino acids. V was clipped by 4 bases and J by 0 bases; unmatched bases: 3. Germline loops: CDR1 SGHRS, CDR2 YFSETQ. The whole variable domain, filled in from reference TRBV5-1 and TRBJ1-1, reads KAGVTQTPRYLIKTRGQQVTLSCSPISGHRSVSWYQQTPGQGLQFLFEYFSETQRNKGNFPGRFSGRQFSNSRSEMNVSTLELGDSALYLCASSTGALNTEAFFGQGTRLTVV.

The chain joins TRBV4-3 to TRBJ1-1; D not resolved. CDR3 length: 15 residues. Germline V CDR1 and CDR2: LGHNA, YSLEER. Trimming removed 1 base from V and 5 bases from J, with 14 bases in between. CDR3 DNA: TGCGCCAGCAGCCAAGGGCTGCAAGGCGGGACTGAAGCTTTCTTT. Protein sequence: CASSQGLQGGTEAFF.

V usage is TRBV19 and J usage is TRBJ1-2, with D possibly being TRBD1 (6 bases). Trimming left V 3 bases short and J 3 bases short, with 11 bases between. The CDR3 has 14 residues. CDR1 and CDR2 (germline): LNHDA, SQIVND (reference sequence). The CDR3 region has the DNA TGTGCCAGTAGTATTGGGGGGGCCTACTATGGCTACACCTTC. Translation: CASSIGGAYYGYTF.

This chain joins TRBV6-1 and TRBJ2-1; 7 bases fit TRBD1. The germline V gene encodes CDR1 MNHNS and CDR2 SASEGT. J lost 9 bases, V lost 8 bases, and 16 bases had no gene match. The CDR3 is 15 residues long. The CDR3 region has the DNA TGTGCCAGCTCGACAGGGAACCCCCAAAGGGGTGAGCAGTTCTTC. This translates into CASSTGNPQRGEQFF.

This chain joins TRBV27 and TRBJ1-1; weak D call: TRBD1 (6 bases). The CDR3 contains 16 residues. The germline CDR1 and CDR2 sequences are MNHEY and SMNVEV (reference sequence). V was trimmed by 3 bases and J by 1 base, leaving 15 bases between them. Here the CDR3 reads CASSFIRWGQNTEAFF. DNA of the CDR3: TGTGCCAGCAGTTTTATCCGATGGGGGCAGAACACTGAAGCTTTCTTT.

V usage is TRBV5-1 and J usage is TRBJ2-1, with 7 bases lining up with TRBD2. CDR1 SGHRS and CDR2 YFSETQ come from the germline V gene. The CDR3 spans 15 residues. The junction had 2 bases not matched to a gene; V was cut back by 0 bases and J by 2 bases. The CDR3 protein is CASSLGLAAYNEQFF. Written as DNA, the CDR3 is TGCGCCAGCAGCTTGGGACTAGCAGCCTACAATGAGCAGTTCTTC. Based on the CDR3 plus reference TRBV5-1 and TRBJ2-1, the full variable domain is KAGVTQTPRYLIKTRGQQVTLSCSPISGHRSVSWYQQTPGQGLQFLFEYFSETQRNKGNFPGRFSGRQFSNSRSEMNVSTLELGDSALYLCASSLGLAAYNEQFFGPGTRLTVL.

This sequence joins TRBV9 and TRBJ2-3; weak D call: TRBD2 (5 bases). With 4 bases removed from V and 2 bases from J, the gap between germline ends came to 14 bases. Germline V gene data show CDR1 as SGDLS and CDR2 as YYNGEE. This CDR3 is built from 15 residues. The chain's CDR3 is CASSPAAGYTDTQYF. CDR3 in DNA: TGTGCCAGCAGCCCGGCTGCGGGCTACACAGATACGCAGTATTTT.

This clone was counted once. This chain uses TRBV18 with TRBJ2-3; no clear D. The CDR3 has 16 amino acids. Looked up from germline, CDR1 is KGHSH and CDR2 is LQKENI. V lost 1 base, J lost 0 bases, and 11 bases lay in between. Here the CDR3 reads CASSPRTQSSTDTQYF. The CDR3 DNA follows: TGTGCCAGCTCACCACGTACCCAGAGTAGCACAGATACGCAGTATTTT.